These 30 T cell receptor beta chains originate from one sample sequenced in a study of radiotherapy plus CTLA-4 blockade in lung cancer. The method was immunoSEQ multiplex PCR; TCRdb's version includes in-frame clones alone and lacks a portion of them. The profile shows approximately 85,000 clones, approximately 82% of them singletons. The sample consisted of peripheral blood, taken from a patient treated with radiotherapy plus ipilimumab. These receptor sequences come from a human donor with non-small cell lung cancer that progressed on radiotherapy plus ipilimumab.

The chain is built from TRBV5-1 and TRBJ2-2; perhaps TRBD1 as D (7 bases). Germline V CDR1 and CDR2: SGHRS, YFSETQ. The CDR3 covers 14 residues. V lost 4 bases, J lost 13 bases, and 20 bases lay in between. The CDR3 reads CASSRQGGPEGLFF. The CDR3 DNA sequence: TGCGCCAGCAGCAGGCAGGGGGGCCCAGAGGGGCTGTTTTTT.

The V and J genes are TRBV19 and TRBJ1-2; unclear D gene. The CDR3 loop spans 14 amino acids. Per the germline V gene, CDR1 is LNHDA and CDR2 is SQIVND (reference sequence). V was trimmed by 0 bases and J by 7 bases, leaving 12 bases between them. Here the CDR3 reads CASSIDSGIAGYTF. In DNA form, the CDR3 reads TGTGCCAGTAGTATAGATTCGGGGATTGCTGGCTACACCTTC.

V usage is TRBV27 and J usage is TRBJ1-1; D is unclear. Trimming took off 9 bases at V and 5 bases at J, with 10 bases between the two ends. The CDR3 is 11 residues long. CDR1 is MNHEY, CDR2 SMNVEV, per germline (reference sequence). The CDR3 DNA is TGTGCCAGTCTTTGGGGTACTGAAGCTTTCTTT. Its protein is CASLWGTEAFF.

This clone was recorded a few times. The chain is built from TRBV18 and TRBJ1-5; TRBD1 might be the D (6 bases). V was pared by 5 bases and J by 16 bases, with 15 bases between. Per germline, CDR1 KGHSH and CDR2 LQKENI. CDR3 length: 11 residues. The DNA of the CDR3 is TGTGCCAGCTCAAAAGACAGGTCCTTCCATTTT. As protein: CASSKDRSFHF.

J is TRBJ2-3 and V is TRBV28; D unclear. Trimming took 8 bases from V and 7 from J, leaving 13 bases between them. The CDR3 runs 12 residues. Germline-derived CDR1 and CDR2 are MDHEN and SYDVKM. The CDR3 loop reads CASLGFTNTQYF. The CDR3 nucleotides are TGTGCCAGCCTGGGGTTTACTAATACGCAGTATTTT.

This clone was seen only once. The genes are TRBV5-5 and TRBJ1-2; unclear D gene. CDR3 size: 12 residues. The V end was cut by 4 bases, the J end by 7 bases, with 11 bases between. Germline CDR1 SGHKS, CDR2 YYEKEE (reference sequence). In DNA form, the CDR3 reads TGTGCCAGCAGCAGGTGGGAGGGTGGCTACACCTTC. Encoded protein: CASSRWEGGYTF.

The V gene is TRBV27, the J gene TRBJ1-2; unclear D gene. This CDR3 has 13 amino acids. Per germline, CDR1 MNHEY and CDR2 SMNVEV (reference sequence). V dropped 6 bases and J dropped 2 bases, with 10 bases sitting between them. The chain's CDR3 is CASSKGGNYGYTF. The CDR3 region has the DNA TGTGCCAGCAGCAAGGGAGGGAACTATGGCTACACCTTC.

J is TRBJ1-2 and V is TRBV7-2; no clear D gene. The V end lost 6 bases, the J end lost 8 bases, and 19 bases lay between the germline ends. This CDR3 has 14 amino acids. CDR1 and CDR2 from the germline V gene are SGHTA and FQGNSA. CDR3 amino acids: CASSSSTGLMGYTF. The CDR3 DNA reads as TGTGCCAGCAGTTCCTCGACCGGGCTTATGGGCTACACCTTC.

The genes are TRBV11-2 and TRBJ2-1, with 8 bases aligning to TRBD1. The trim removed 5 bases at V and 7 bases at J, leaving 10 bases unmatched. The V gene's germline CDR1 is SGHAT and CDR2 FQNNGV. The CDR3 is 15 residues long. The CDR3 DNA is TGTGCCAGCAGCCCGCAGGGGGCGGGTGGGAATGAGCAGTTCTTC. Translated: CASSPQGAGGNEQFF.

The genes are TRBV27 and TRBJ2-7; possible D gene TRBD2, 5 bases. CDR1 MNHEY and CDR2 SMNVEV come from the germline V gene (reference sequence). The CDR3 length is 15 residues. V lost 2 bases and J lost 2, with 13 bases in between. The CDR3 sequence: CASSLRTGPTYEQYF. CDR3 DNA sequence: TGTGCCAGCAGTTTACGGACTGGGCCAACCTACGAGCAGTACTTC.

This chain uses TRBV19 with TRBJ1-5; maybe TRBD1 (5 bases). Germline assignment: CDR1 LNHDA and CDR2 SQIVND (reference sequence). The CDR3 is made up of 13 amino acids. Trimming left V 7 bases short and J 6 bases short, with 13 bases between. In DNA, the CDR3 is TGTGCCAGTATGGGGGGGGTTCTTCAGCCCCAGCATTTT. Residues: CASMGGVLQPQHF.

In this sample, this clone turned up a few times. The chain carries TRBV19 and TRBJ2-1; 12 nucleotides match TRBD2. CDR1 LNHDA and CDR2 SQIVND come from the germline V gene (reference sequence). Unmatched junction bases numbered 3, after V lost 3 bases and J lost 12 bases. This CDR3 region has 13 residues. Here the CDR3 DNA reads TGTGCCAGTAGTATTTCGGGACTAGCGGGGCAGTTCTTC. It specifies CASSISGLAGQFF.

The CDR3: CASSQAGGGATDTQYF. CDR3 in DNA: TGTGCCAGCAGCCAAGCCGGCGGGGGCGCCACAGATACGCAGTATTTT. The chain joins TRBV4-2 to TRBJ2-3; tentatively, D is TRBD2 (7 bases). Per germline, CDR1 LGHNA and CDR2 YNFKEQ. V was clipped by 1 base and J by 2 bases, with 13 bases between them. The CDR3 is made up of 16 amino acids.

The chain joins TRBV29-1 to TRBJ2-7, with a possible D match to TRBD1 (5 bases). This CDR3 has 13 residues. Germline-derived CDR1 and CDR2 are SQVTM and ANQGSEA. The V end was cut by 4 bases, the J end by 4 bases, with 14 bases between. The CDR3 DNA is TGCAGCGTTGTGGAGCAGGGCTATTACGAGCAGTACTTC. As protein: CSVVEQGYYEQYF.

The chain recombines TRBV5-6 with TRBJ1-1; 7 bases agree with TRBD1. CDR1 is SGHDT and CDR2 is YYEEEE in the germline V gene. The length of the CDR3 is 11 residues. After removal of 5 bases from V and 12 bases from J, the junction contained 7 bases not matched to a gene. The CDR3 loop reads CASRAQGSTFF. CDR3 nucleotides: TGTGCCAGCAGGGCACAGGGGTCGACTTTCTTT.

The CDR3 region is CSVRAGSNTEAFF. The CDR3, as DNA: TGCAGCGTTAGGGCAGGGTCGAACACTGAAGCTTTCTTT. V usage is TRBV29-1 and J usage is TRBJ1-1; tentative D call: TRBD1 (5 bases). This CDR3 has 13 residues. Deletions cut 5 bases from V and 1 base from J, with 11 bases between. The germline V gene encodes CDR1 SQVTM and CDR2 ANQGSEA.

This clone occurred once. The gene calls are TRBV25-1 and TRBJ1-5, with D maybe TRBD1 (6 bases). Trimming shortened V by 7 bases and J by 3 bases, and 13 bases separated the two germline ends. Germline CDR1 is MGHDK and CDR2 is SYGVNS. The CDR3 is 14 residues long. The CDR3 here is CASTGGQSNQPQHF. As DNA, the CDR3 is TGTGCCAGCACCGGGGGACAATCCAATCAGCCCCAGCATTTT.

The V call is TRBV5-1, the J call TRBJ2-3; 10 bases are shared with TRBD2. Germline-derived CDR1 and CDR2 are SGHRS and YFSETQ. V lost 4 bases to trimming and J lost 1 base; unmatched junction nucleotides: 6. This CDR3 contains 16 residues. CDR3 amino acids: CASSIPSGSGTDTQYF. The CDR3 DNA sequence: TGCGCCAGCAGCATCCCTAGCGGGAGTGGCACAGATACGCAGTATTTT.

The chain has TRBV5-5 and TRBJ1-4, with TRBD1 matching 7 bases. Germline V lookup: CDR1 SGHKS, CDR2 YYEKEE (reference sequence). The CDR3 spans 14 residues. With V trimmed by 1 base and J by 4 bases, 1 base remained unmatched. This chain's CDR3 is CASSLTGDNEKLFF. CDR3 sequence (DNA): TGTGCCAGCAGCTTGACAGGGGATAATGAAAAACTGTTTTTT.

The genes are TRBV23-1 and TRBJ2-3, with D perhaps TRBD2 (5 bases). TRBV23-1 is placed among ORFs of uncertain function. Trimming took off 4 bases at V and 1 base at J, with 21 bases between the two ends. There are 18 residues in the CDR3. CDR3 sequence (DNA): TGCGCCAGCAGTCTCGCGCGGGTGCGGGTTATTGGCACAGATACGCAGTATTTT. Translating gives CASSLARVRVIGTDTQYF.

The chain combines TRBV7-3 with TRBJ1-2, with 7 bases that match TRBD1. V shed 5 bases, J shed 6 bases, and the junction held 6 bases outside the gene matches. The germline V gene encodes CDR1 SGHTA and CDR2 FQGTGA. This CDR3 spans 13 amino acids. The CDR3 DNA is TGTGCCAGCAGCCCGAGGGGGCGGGATGGCTACACCTTC. Translating gives CASSPRGRDGYTF.

This rearrangement joins TRBV5-1 to TRBJ1-4, with no clear D. CDR1 SGHRS and CDR2 YFSETQ come from the germline V gene. This CDR3 contains 16 residues. The V gene lost 0 bases and the J gene lost 0 bases, with 9 bases spanning the gap. The CDR3 region is CASSLAGTATNEKLFF. For the CDR3, the DNA is TGCGCCAGCAGCTTGGCCGGTACAGCAACTAATGAAAAACTGTTTTTT.

The CDR3 region has the DNA TGCGCCAGCAGCTTGTGGTTTACCTACGAGCAGTACTTC. Translating gives CASSLWFTYEQYF. The rearrangement joins TRBV5-1 to TRBJ2-7, with no clear D. The germline V gene has CDR1 SGHRS and CDR2 YFSETQ. CDR3 length: 13 residues. Trimming removed 1 base from V and 2 bases from J, with 7 bases in between. The full variable domain, in which reference TRBV5-1 and TRBJ2-7 provide the parts outside the CDR3, is KAGVTQTPRYLIKTRGQQVTLSCSPISGHRSVSWYQQTPGQGLQFLFEYFSETQRNKGNFPGRFSGRQFSNSRSEMNVSTLELGDSALYLCASSLWFTYEQYFGPGTRLTVT.

V is TRBV11-2 and J is TRBJ1-1; D ambiguous. The CDR3 is 13 residues long. Germline-derived CDR1 and CDR2 are SGHAT and FQNNGV. The V gene lost 3 bases and the J gene lost 8 bases, with 13 bases spanning the gap. For the CDR3, the DNA is TGTGCCAGCAGCTTCGCCACCGGGGTCGAAGCTTTCTTT. Its translation is CASSFATGVEAFF.

This rearrangement joins TRBV28 to TRBJ2-7; 8 bases are shared with TRBD2. Germline V gene data show CDR1 as MDHEN and CDR2 as SYDVKM. V was clipped by 7 bases and J by 0 bases; unmatched bases: 8. This CDR3 is built from 15 residues. CDR3: CASIGGGLSSYEQYF. In nucleotides, the CDR3 is TGTGCCAGCATAGGCGGGGGGCTCAGCTCCTACGAGCAGTACTTC.

This chain uses TRBV9 with TRBJ2-7; 7 bases are shared with TRBD1. This CDR3 is 15 amino acids long. From germline, CDR1 is SGDLS and CDR2 YYNGEE. V trimming: 3 bases; J trimming: 0 bases; junction bases outside the gene matches: 6. Here the CDR3 reads CASSASGTASYEQYF. DNA for the CDR3: TGTGCCAGCAGCGCGTCCGGGACAGCCTCCTACGAGCAGTACTTC.

This clone was seen only once. The chain employs TRBV7-9 and TRBJ2-1; 9 nucleotides match TRBD2. The CDR3 extends over 15 amino acids. The germline CDR1 and CDR2 sequences are SEHNR and FQNEAQ (reference sequence). J was trimmed by 0 bases and V by 6 bases; bases with no gene match: 3. CDR3 sequence reads: CASRDSGSSYNEQFF. The CDR3 DNA reads TGTGCCAGCAGGGATAGCGGGAGCTCCTACAATGAGCAGTTCTTC.

V and J are TRBV5-1 and TRBJ2-1; TRBD2 matches at 12 bases. Trimming at V came to 4 bases and at J to 0 bases, leaving 5 bases not matched to a gene. CDR1 and CDR2 from the germline V gene are SGHRS and YFSETQ. The CDR3 runs to 17 residues. The CDR3 region is CASSPGTSGFSYNEQFF. DNA for the CDR3: TGCGCCAGCAGCCCCGGGACTAGCGGGTTCTCCTACAATGAGCAGTTCTTC.

J is TRBJ2-2 and V is TRBV7-9, with D unresolved. Germline-derived CDR1 and CDR2 are SEHNR and FQNEAQ (reference sequence). The CDR3 totals 13 residues. V lost 7 bases, J lost 7 bases, and 13 bases lay in between. The chain's CDR3 is CASTPGFGGELFF. The CDR3 DNA is TGTGCCAGCACCCCGGGTTTTGGCGGGGAGCTGTTTTTT.

The chain is built from TRBV18 and TRBJ2-2; perhaps D is TRBD1 or TRBD2 (6 bases each). Germline lookup yields CDR1 KGHSH and CDR2 LQKENI. The CDR3 length is 16 residues. Trimming removed 0 bases from V and 3 bases from J, with 11 bases in between. The CDR3 nucleotides are TGTGCCAGCTCACCACCGTGGGGGGCGGACACCGGGGAGCTGTTTTTT. Translation gives CASSPPWGADTGELFF.